The 22 T cell receptor beta chains listed next were all sequenced from one sample in a study of blood T cells in healthy people across ages. Together with a sample-barcoded 5' primer, a J-beta primer mix was included in a second PCR lasting about 6 to 12 cycles. TCRdb re-derived calls from the 5' RACE reads in MiXCR, one entry per CDR3 protein. The sample gives 550,000 to 700,000 distinct CDR3 sequences, approximately 30% of which show up once; 15% to 20% is in the top ten. The sequencing sample was made of blood. These receptors were collected from a woman between 70 and 85 years old in good health.

The chain joins TRBV6-5 to TRBJ2-1, with TRBD2 identical over 9 bases. The CDR3 loop spans 16 amino acids. Per the germline V gene, CDR1 is MNHEY and CDR2 is SVGAGI. The V gene end was trimmed by 4 bases and the J gene end by 7 bases; junction bases not matched to a gene: 11. The chain's CDR3 is CASSFTRTSVGNEQFF. The CDR3 DNA is TGTGCCAGCAGTTTTACTCGGACTAGCGTCGGTAATGAGCAGTTCTTC.

This clonotype came up a few times. The V and J genes are TRBV20-1 and TRBJ2-6; either TRBD1 or TRBD2 may fit D (5 bases each). Trimming removed 3 bases at V and 0 bases at J, with 6 bases between. CDR1 and CDR2 from the germline V gene are DFQATT and SNEGSKA (reference sequence). CDR3 length: 14 residues. The CDR3 sequence: CSARGDSGANVLTF. DNA of the CDR3: TGCAGTGCTAGGGGGGACTCTGGGGCCAACGTCCTGACTTTC.

CDR3 residues: CASSQGARKTQYF. In nucleotides, the CDR3 is TGTGCCAGCAGCCAAGGCGCACGGAAGACCCAGTACTTC. The chain uses TRBV3-1 and TRBJ2-5; D is unresolved. Between the trimmed V and J ends, which lost 1 base and 6 bases, there was a span of 9 bases. Germline assignment: CDR1 LGHDT and CDR2 YNNKEL (reference sequence). CDR3 length: 13 amino acids.

As to this clonotype: The junction and the germline gene differ at one end; a read error may be behind it. The chain couples TRBV28 to TRBJ1-6; TRBD1 might be the D (6 bases). Germline assignment: CDR1 MDHEN and CDR2 SYDVKM. This CDR3 comprises 13 residues. The CDR3 loop is CASSENRDSPPHF. For the CDR3, the DNA is TGTGCCAGCAGTGAAAACAGGGATTCACCCCCCCACTTT.

A few counts support this clonotype. The J gene is TRBJ2-5, the V gene TRBV11-3; 7 nucleotides agree with TRBD2. Germline lookup yields CDR1 SGHNT and CDR2 YENEEA. V trimming: 5 bases; J trimming: 5 bases; junction bases outside the gene matches: 17. The CDR3 is made up of 17 amino acids. The CDR3 sequence is CASSAGSMGGSAETQYF. The CDR3 bases are TGTGCCAGCAGCGCGGGGTCAATGGGGGGGTCAGCGGAGACCCAGTACTTC.

V usage is TRBV9 and J usage is TRBJ1-1, with D perhaps TRBD1 (6 bases). CDR3 length: 12 residues. Germline V CDR1 and CDR2: SGDLS, YYNGEE. V gave up 4 bases and J gave up 12 bases, with 16 bases separating them. Here the CDR3 DNA reads TGTGCCAGCAGCCCTGGGGGCAGGGTTCCTTTCTTT. It specifies CASSPGGRVPFF.

This clonotype has only a few counts. The chain is built from TRBV4-1 and TRBJ2-4; tentative D call: TRBD2 (5 bases). Trimming cost V 1 base and J 0 bases, with 22 bases left between them. In germline, CDR1 is MGHRA, CDR2 YSYEKL. The CDR3 contains 20 residues. In DNA, the CDR3 is TGCGCCAGCAGCCAAGGAGGAGCGGTAGGAACAGCAGCAGCCAAAAACATTCAGTACTTC. The encoded protein is CASSQGGAVGTAAAKNIQYF.

In its sample, this clonotype was seen a few times. The chain is built from TRBV7-9 and TRBJ2-5, with D perhaps TRBD2 (6 bases). Matching the DNA end better, TRBJ2-7 makes the J call doubtful. Germline V gene sequence: CDR1 SEHNR, CDR2 FQNEAQ (reference sequence). The CDR3 loop spans 14 amino acids. The CDR3 loop reads CASSFIAGIYEQYF. In DNA, the CDR3 is TGTGCCAGCAGCTTTATCGCGGGGATCTACGAGCAGTACTTC.

There are many counts of this clonotype. This chain's CDR3 is CASSPGGYEQYF. The CDR3 coding sequence is TGTGCCAGCTCTCCAGGGGGCTACGAGCAGTACTTC. The rearrangement uses TRBV25-1 and TRBJ2-7, with TRBD1 matching 7 bases. Per germline, CDR1 MGHDK and CDR2 SYGVNS. The CDR3 has 12 residues. After removal of 8 bases from V and 3 bases from J, the junction contained 4 bases not matched to a gene.

This clonotype has more than one count but fewer than ten. The chain employs TRBV12-3 or TRBV12-4 and TRBJ2-2, with 10 bases that match TRBD1. Trimming removed 6 bases from V and 7 bases from J; junction bases left unmatched: 8. The CDR3 spans 15 residues. The chain's CDR3 is CASSPGTGVFGELFF. The CDR3, as DNA: TGTGCCAGCAGCCCTGGGACAGGGGTTTTCGGGGAGCTGTTTTTT.

The rearrangement links TRBV7-9 to TRBJ2-7; 7 bases align to TRBD2. CDR1 is SEHNR and CDR2 is FQNEAQ in the germline V gene (reference sequence). V lost 1 base to trimming and J lost 3 bases; unmatched junction nucleotides: 6. This CDR3 contains 15 residues. The CDR3 DNA is TGTGCCAGCAGCTTAGATCCGGGGACTAACTACGAGCAGTACTTC. Amino acid sequence: CASSLDPGTNYEQYF.

The rearrangement uses TRBV7-9 and TRBJ2-1; 12 bases are a match to TRBD2. This CDR3 has 21 residues. The junction had 25 bases not matched to a gene; V was cut back by 5 bases and J by 8 bases. Germline lookup yields CDR1 SEHNR and CDR2 FQNEAQ (reference sequence). CDR3 residues: CASSPRRSSGGVSLIIHEQFF. The CDR3 bases are TGTGCCAGCAGCCCGAGGAGGTCTAGCGGGGGGGTTTCCTTAATTATTCATGAGCAGTTCTTC.

This clonotype was recorded once. The chain carries TRBV6-1 and TRBJ1-2, with TRBD1 matching 8 bases. Germline V gene data show CDR1 as MNHNS and CDR2 as SASEGT. With V trimmed by 0 bases and J by 6 bases, 18 bases remained unmatched. This CDR3 contains 19 residues. The DNA of the CDR3 is TGTGCCAGCAGTGAAGCGTTTGGAGACAGGGGTGGAACCTTCCATGGCTACACCTTC. Translated: CASSEAFGDRGGTFHGYTF.

The gene calls are TRBV15 and TRBJ1-4; D not resolved. The germline CDR1 and CDR2 sequences are LNHNV and YYDKDF (reference sequence). The CDR3 consists of 14 residues. V shed 4 bases and J shed 0 bases, with 6 bases lying between them. Here the CDR3 DNA reads TGTGCCACCAGCATGGGAACAACTAATGAAAAACTGTTTTTT. Protein: CATSMGTTNEKLFF.

This clonotype was seen at least ten times. The J gene is TRBJ2-3, the V gene TRBV20-1, with 8 positions matching TRBD2. Germline V lookup: CDR1 DFQATT, CDR2 SNEGSKA (reference sequence). V lost 5 bases and J lost 3; bases outside the gene matches: 10. This CDR3 is built from 15 residues. The CDR3 DNA follows: TGCAGTGCTGGAAATGAGGGCGGGGGGACAGATACGCAGTATTTT. Translated: CSAGNEGGGTDTQYF.

This clonotype was seen a handful of times. V and J are TRBV29-1 and TRBJ2-5, with no clear D. Trimming cost V 3 bases and J 2 bases, with 13 bases left between them. The CDR3 runs 14 residues. Germline assignment: CDR1 SQVTM and CDR2 ANQGSEA. The CDR3 reads CSVEWSGRQETQYF. The CDR3 DNA reads TGCAGCGTTGAGTGGAGTGGGCGGCAAGAGACCCAGTACTTC. Supplemented by reference TRBV29-1 and TRBJ2-5, the full variable domain reads SAVISQKPSRDICQRGTSLTIQCQVDSQVTMMFWYRQQPGQSLTLIATANQGSEATYESGFVIDKFPISRPNLTFSTLTVSNMSPEDSSIYLCSVEWSGRQETQYFGPGTRLLVL.

The chain employs TRBV11-2 and TRBJ1-4; perhaps TRBD1 as D (6 bases). The V gene's germline CDR1 is SGHAT and CDR2 FQNNGV. This CDR3 has 15 amino acids. V was cut by 3 bases and J by 7 bases, with 15 bases left in between. CDR3 sequence: CASSFGWGQREKLFF. CDR3 DNA sequence: TGTGCCAGCAGCTTCGGGTGGGGGCAACGTGAAAAACTGTTTTTT.

V gene TRBV7-3 combines with J gene TRBJ2-4; D possibly corresponds to TRBD2 (7 bases). The germline V gene encodes CDR1 SGHTA and CDR2 FQGTGA. The CDR3 totals 14 residues. Here the CDR3 reads CATKGGSLENIQYF. CDR3 in DNA: TGTGCTACGAAGGGGGGGTCTCTTGAAAACATTCAGTACTTC.

This clonotype was detected a few times. The J gene is TRBJ1-2, the V gene TRBV20-1; D remains ambiguous. There are 15 residues in the CDR3. Germline V CDR1 and CDR2: DFQATT, SNEGSKA (reference sequence). With 0 bases removed from V and 8 bases from J, the gap between germline ends came to 19 bases. The CDR3 reads CSARDRVAGRQGYTF. CDR3 nucleotides: TGCAGTGCTAGAGATCGGGTGGCAGGACGTCAAGGCTACACCTTC.

This clonotype was counted between two and nine times. The rearrangement uses TRBV7-9 and TRBJ1-1, with D hard to call. V lost 4 bases to trimming and J lost 5 bases, with 14 bases between them. The CDR3 totals 14 residues. Germline V gives CDR1 SEHNR, CDR2 FQNEAQ (reference sequence). CDR3 protein: CASSSDPRGTEAFF. The DNA of the CDR3 is TGTGCCAGCAGCTCAGACCCCCGTGGAACTGAAGCTTTCTTT.

The chain couples TRBV7-2 to TRBJ2-5; weak D call: TRBD2 (5 bases). The J call may be wrong; the DNA end is better matched by TRBJ2-1. Germline V CDR1 and CDR2: SGHTA, FQGNSA. The CDR3 extends over 15 amino acids. DNA for the CDR3: TGTGCCAGCAGCTTAGCGCGGGCAGCCTACAATGAGCAGTTCTTC. Amino acid sequence: CASSLARAAYNEQFF.

This chain's CDR3 is CASSPGGGQGAYEQYF. The DNA of the CDR3 is TGTGCCAGCAGCCCCGGGGGGGGACAGGGGGCTTACGAGCAGTACTTC. This chain joins TRBV7-2 and TRBJ2-5; TRBD1 agrees at 12 bases. The J call may not be correct, given that the DNA end is closer to TRBJ2-7. Germline V gene data show CDR1 as SGHTA and CDR2 as FQGNSA. This CDR3 has 16 amino acids.